This T cell receptor beta chain was sequenced during a study of regulatory T cells in long-lasting Graves disease. Points from the study as a whole: Persistent patients shared more public clonotypes (roughly 2,500) than new patients (roughly 970). It was in persistent disease that TRBV28, TRBJ1-2 and TRBJ2-5 were favored. Newly diagnosed Graves' patients exceeded persistent ones in TCR diversity.

V dropped 0 bases and J dropped 3 bases, with 9 bases sitting between them. The CDR3 has 14 residues. Germline-derived CDR1 and CDR2 are SEHNR and FQNEAQ (reference sequence). As for time point: newly diagnosed GD, antithyroid drugs for less than 3 months. Scientists built the TCR library using RNA that was extracted from PBMCs. American Thyroid Association guidelines served as the basis for diagnosing Graves' disease. Construction of TCR beta libraries relied on iRepertoire HTBI primers and on Arm-PCR targeting CDR3 regions. In TCRdb, the multiplex PCR reads were re-called with MiXCR into one record per CDR3 protein. The table lists approximately 400,000 distinct CDR3 sequences, roughly 16% of them singletons, with about 20% in the top ten. This clonotype was found many times. Its matching antigen is unknown.

This chain uses TRBV7-9 with TRBJ2-7, with D perhaps matching TRBD1 (6 bases). This sequence was found in a female donor with Graves disease. Specimen: peripheral blood mononuclear cells (PBMCs), collected at new diagnosis, from a patient treated with antithyroid drugs. The chain's CDR3 is CASSLAGQHYEQYF. The CDR3 bases are TGTGCCAGCAGCTTAGCAGGACAGCACTACGAGCAGTACTTC.